Following are 16 T cell receptor beta chains from one sample sequenced in a study of cytomegalovirus exposure and HLA in healthy donors (dated by TCRdb to about 2017). The library was prepared using the immunoSEQ multiplex PCR assay. For the multiplex PCR, a mixture combining 60 forward primers for TCR Vbeta segments and 13 reverse primers for TCR Jbeta segments was used. Entries here come from immuneACCESS through TCRdb and include only in-frame sequences with V and J called. Some clones fail to appear in such tables; in the studies checked, an unresolved V gene covers under half of the shortfall, and the cause of the remainder is unknown. The sample yields approximately 190,000 clones; 75% to 80% were counted once. The ten largest account for roughly 2.1% of the sample. Source material: PBMCs. These receptors were collected from a woman between 25 and 40 years old in good health and CMV-seropositive.

This clone was detected only a few times. The chain combines TRBV10-3 with TRBJ2-5; 7 positions match TRBD1. The CDR3 is 12 residues long. V lost 8 bases, J lost 5 bases, and 5 bases stayed unmatched. Germline V gene lookup returns CDR1 ENHRY and CDR2 SYGVKD. This CDR3 reads CAIGTGEETQYF. The CDR3 bases are TGTGCCATCGGCACAGGGGAGGAGACCCAGTACTTC.

The V call is TRBV7-3, the J call TRBJ1-6; weak D call: TRBD1 (5 bases). Germline V gene lookup returns CDR1 SGHTA and CDR2 FQGTGA. Trimming took off 2 bases at V and 7 bases at J, with 12 bases between the two ends. The CDR3 runs 15 residues. CDR3 bases: TGTGCCAGCAGCTTACTCGGACAAGGGAATTCACCCCTCCACTTT. Its protein is CASSLLGQGNSPLHF.

V gene TRBV7-9 combines with J gene TRBJ1-2, with D unclear. This CDR3 contains 13 residues. Per germline, CDR1 SEHNR and CDR2 FQNEAQ (reference sequence). Trimming took 1 base from V and 7 from J, leaving 10 bases between them. CDR3 coding DNA: TGTGCCAGCAGCTTAGGTGGGAGTGGTGGCTACACCTTC. It yields the protein CASSLGGSGGYTF.

The chain links TRBV11-2 to TRBJ2-5; TRBD2 matches at 10 bases. V lost 2 bases and J lost 4; bases outside the gene matches: 4. CDR3 size: 15 residues. CDR1 and CDR2 from the germline V gene are SGHAT and FQNNGV. As DNA, the CDR3 is TGTGCCAGCAGCTTAAGCGGGGGGGCCTTAGAGACCCAGTACTTC. As protein: CASSLSGGALETQYF. The complete variable domain, with remaining parts taken from reference TRBV11-2 and TRBJ2-5, reads EAGVAQSPRYKIIEKRQSVAFWCNPISGHATLYWYQQILGQGPKLLIQFQNNGVVDDSQLPKDRFSAERLKGVDSTLKIQPAKLEDSAVYLCASSLSGGALETQYFGPGTRLLVL.

The chain uses TRBV7-2 and TRBJ1-2, with a possible D match to TRBD1 (6 bases). V gave up 5 bases and J gave up 7 bases, with 20 bases separating them. The CDR3 is 15 amino acids. Germline assignment: CDR1 SGHTA and CDR2 FQGNSA. CDR3 sequence: CASSPQTGSFGGYTF. CDR3 nucleotides: TGTGCCAGCAGCCCTCAGACAGGCTCCTTCGGTGGCTACACCTTC.

V and J are TRBV14 and TRBJ1-2; D is ambiguous. The CDR3 consists of 15 residues. The V end was cut by 3 bases, the J end by 1 base, with 12 bases between. Germline assignment: CDR1 SGHDN and CDR2 FVKESK. The CDR3: CASSHLPEGNYGYTF. In DNA form, the CDR3 reads TGTGCCAGCAGCCACCTACCCGAGGGTAACTATGGCTACACCTTC.

Regarding this clone: Other DNA sequences from this sample encode an identical CDR3 as well. This chain connects TRBV5-1 to TRBJ2-3; 7 bases line up with TRBD1. The CDR3 spans 13 residues. With V trimmed by 3 bases and J by 3 bases, 1 base remained unmatched. The V gene's germline CDR1 is SGHRS and CDR2 YFSETQ. Here the CDR3 DNA reads TGCGCCAGCAGCTCACAGGGGACAGATACGCAGTATTTT. Encoded protein: CASSSQGTDTQYF.

The chain links TRBV28 to TRBJ2-5; TRBD1 matches 9 bases. The CDR3 is 15 residues long. Trimming removed 5 bases from V and 4 bases from J; junction bases left unmatched: 8. The V gene's germline CDR1 is MDHEN and CDR2 SYDVKM. CDR3 loop: CASSVLGQGRETQYF. The CDR3 bases are TGTGCCAGCAGTGTCCTTGGACAGGGGAGAGAGACCCAGTACTTC.

The chain couples TRBV4-3 to TRBJ1-1; TRBD1 matches at 7 bases. V was clipped by 5 bases and J by 5 bases; unmatched bases: 8. Germline CDR1 reads LGHNA; CDR2 reads YSLEER. This CDR3 spans 14 amino acids. The CDR3 loop reads CASSTGESWTEAFF. For the CDR3, the DNA is TGCGCCAGCAGCACAGGGGAATCGTGGACTGAAGCTTTCTTT.

V gene TRBV7-2 combines with J gene TRBJ1-2, with a weak D call TRBD1 (6 bases). V was pared by 1 base and J by 3 bases, with 9 bases between. The germline CDR1 and CDR2 sequences are SGHTA and FQGNSA. This CDR3 has 14 residues. CDR3 sequence (DNA): TGTGCCAGCAGCTTAGATCCAGGGGACTATGGCTACACCTTC. It codes for CASSLDPGDYGYTF. Complete variable domain (other parts from reference TRBV7-2 and TRBJ1-2): GAGVSQSPSNKVTEKGKDVELRCDPISGHTALYWYRQSLGQGLEFLIYFQGNSAPDKSGLPSDRFSAERTGGSVSTLTIQRTQQEDSAVYLCASSLDPGDYGYTFGSGTRLTVV.

Worth noting for this clone: One end of the junction does not line up with germline, which may come from a read error. The chain is built from TRBV5-4 and TRBJ2-3, with D possibly matching TRBD2 (5 bases). The CDR3 spans 16 residues. CDR1 SGHNT and CDR2 YYREEE come from the germline V gene (reference sequence). The CDR3 loop reads CASSLDFQRSTDTQYF. The CDR3 DNA reads as TGTGCCAGCAGTTTGGACTTCCAGCGCAGCACAGATACGCAGTATTTT.

This clone was observed a handful of times. This rearrangement joins TRBV6-5 to TRBJ2-7; D remains ambiguous. V was shortened by 7 bases and J by 2 bases, with 12 bases between the two germline ends. The CDR3 spans 13 residues. The germline V gene has CDR1 MNHEY and CDR2 SVGAGI. The CDR3 bases are TGTGCCAGCACGCCCTGGCCACCCTACGAGCAGTACTTC. It yields the protein CASTPWPPYEQYF.

The chain uses TRBV28 and TRBJ2-7, with a tentative D call TRBD1 (5 bases). Germline loops: CDR1 MDHEN, CDR2 SYDVKM. The CDR3 totals 15 residues. Trimming stripped 4 bases from V and 3 bases from J, with 16 bases between. CDR3 protein: CASSSLLDSRYEQYF. CDR3 bases: TGTGCCAGCAGTTCCCTCCTAGACAGTCGCTACGAGCAGTACTTC.

This clone was detected a few times. The gene calls are TRBV5-1 and TRBJ1-1; a weak D match, TRBD1 (5 bases). The V and J ends lost 1 base and 0 bases respectively, with 16 bases between them. Germline CDR1 SGHRS, CDR2 YFSETQ. The CDR3 is made up of 17 amino acids. The DNA for the CDR3 is TGCGCCAGCAGCTTGTTCCCAGGGCTGGACATGAACACTGAAGCTTTCTTT. Its translation: CASSLFPGLDMNTEAFF.

CDR3: CASSQTEMTGSGELFF. The CDR3 DNA is TGCGCCAGCAGCCAAACGGAAATGACAGGCTCCGGGGAGCTGTTTTTT. V is TRBV4-1 and J is TRBJ2-2; the D gene is possibly TRBD1 (6 bases). The CDR3 is made up of 16 amino acids. Trimming stripped 2 bases from V and 6 bases from J, with 16 bases between. CDR1 and CDR2 (germline): MGHRA, YSYEKL.

V and J are TRBV28 and TRBJ1-1; D is unresolved. V was clipped by 5 bases and J by 3 bases, with 16 bases between them. CDR1 and CDR2 from the germline V gene are MDHEN and SYDVKM. The CDR3 runs 15 residues. The CDR3 bases are TGTGCCAGCAGTACTCTCCGGGAGAGGGACACTGAAGCTTTCTTT. Its translation is CASSTLRERDTEAFF.